This TCR beta chain was recorded in a study of cytomegalovirus exposure and HLA in healthy donors. Study results and limitations: Near-uniform donor sequencing depth was presumed by presence/absence analyses. Researchers reportedly found TCR beta sequences accurately predicted most subjects' HLA-A and HLA-B alleles.

Researchers ran the PCR with 60 Vbeta and 13 Jbeta primers. Produced via immunoSEQ multiplex PCR; TCRdb's table is partial and in-frame only. The table lists 150,000 to 200,000 clones, approximately 80% of them singletons. A few counts support this clone. The antigen remains unidentified. The junction had 7 bases not matched to a gene; V was cut back by 0 bases and J by 3 bases. Germline CDR1 and CDR2: LGHNA and YNFKEQ. This CDR3 has 17 amino acids. The TCR originated in a man aged 50-59 years in good health and CMV-seropositive. The chain has TRBV4-2 and TRBJ1-5; 8 positions agree with TRBD1. What was sequenced was PBMCs. DNA of the CDR3: TGTGCCAGCAGCCAAGACCCGACAGGGGCTTCCAATCAGCCCCAGCATTTT. This gives the protein CASSQDPTGASNQPQHF.